This TCR beta chain derives from a study of blood T cell repertoires in COVID-19 (dated by TCRdb to about 2020). In the study overall: Samples from collaborators originated in the United States, Italy and Spain and spanned both the acute and convalescent phases of COVID-19. The dataset comprised deeply sampled blood TCRbeta repertoires from subjects exposed to, actively infected with, or recovered from COVID-19. The prospective study material was composed of cDNA or gDNA derived from T cells, B-cell-depleted T cells, or PBMCs. Samples came from the ongoing ImmuneRACE study (first 160 participants) plus 1,254 subjects from 6 global collaborators. Sample metadata almost always included a de-identified subject ID, COVID-19 status, age in years and sex. Where available, HLA class I and class II types were taken from metadata supplied by the sample provider and were not determined by assay-based typing. The repertoires were made available in a free public database intended to serve as a resource for research on the immune response to SARS-CoV-2.

A note on this clone: Its cognate antigen has yet to be identified. The record has no base qualities; no much larger clone is one base away.

The immunoSEQ Assay, a bias-controlled multiplex PCR, was used to amplify TCRbeta CDR3 regions from genomic DNA. On the study's bioinformatics: Nucleated cell counts per sample were estimated from amplification of reference gene primers within the assay. To quantify the absolute abundance of each unique TCRbeta CDR3 rearrangement, sequence reads were collapsed and filtered. Productive Simpson clonality was computed per sample as the square root of Simpson's diversity index over productive rearrangements. Sourced from immuneACCESS, this table was stored by TCRdb with only in-frame sequences that have V and J called. A share of the clones is absent; for the studies checked, an unresolved V gene accounts for under half, and the remainder has no known explanation. V and J calls and clone size are copied from that table; D and trimming were computed from the DNA. The sample data list approximately 300,000 clones, and 86% of these were observed just once. The ten most abundant clones make up 2.6% of the sample.

In the prospective study, participants were about 18 to 95 years old, resided in 24 geographic areas of the United States, and were enrolled through a virtual design. To assign participants to cohorts, the prospective study relied on clinical history that participants themselves reported in a screening survey and a study questionnaire. ImmuneRACE Cohort 3 recovered participants were defined by two consecutive negative NP/OP PCR tests, healthcare professional clearance, or symptom resolution. In the prospective study, whole blood, serum and a nasopharyngeal or oropharyngeal swab were collected from each participant by mobile phlebotomists. Prospective study participants could optionally give additional blood draws and questionnaires over an approximately two-month period. Before DNA extraction, blood samples from the prospective study were shipped at room temperature or frozen. Results the study describes overall, beyond this receptor: How much clinical and demographic metadata was included differed by source and by participant, and the metadata was provided uncurated.

Sequencing was done on a sample of PBMCs or T cells enriched from blood (not recorded which). The source of this sequence is a woman aged 18-29 years who had recovered from COVID-19.

The CDR3 is CASSLAVTSGYQYF. The DNA sequence is as follows: TGTGCCAGCAGCTTGGCCGTGACTAGCGGTTATCAGTACTTC. The chain couples TRBV5-6 to TRBJ2-7, with 9 middle bases fitting TRBD2. Inclusive of the bounding cysteine and phenylalanine, the CDR3 is 14 residues long. Of all the DNA, just the CDR3 is kept, 42 bases in frame from base 1. The V end gives up 0 bases and the J end 10 bases, leaving 8 bases in the junction not matched to a gene. From a lookup of the germline V gene, CDR1 and CDR2 are SGHDT and YYEEEE.